The 31 T cell receptor beta chains below were found in one sample sequenced in a study of T cell responses to AZD1222 COVID-19 vaccine. Produced via immunoSEQ multiplex PCR; TCRdb's table is partial and in-frame only. The sample holds 150,000 to 200,000 clones, about 90% seen once. The sequencing used peripheral blood, collected on day 0 of AZD1222 vaccination. These receptors came from an adult in good health.

The rearrangement links TRBV5-1 to TRBJ2-5, with 9 bases aligning to TRBD1. The ends lost 3 bases at V and 6 bases at J; junction bases unmatched: 6. In germline, CDR1 is SGHRS, CDR2 YFSETQ. This CDR3 comprises 14 residues. CDR3 residues: CASSSYGQGKTQYF. CDR3 nucleotides: TGCGCCAGCAGCTCCTATGGACAGGGGAAGACCCAGTACTTC.

V and J are TRBV4-3 and TRBJ2-5, with a tentative D call TRBD1 (6 bases). Per the germline V gene, CDR1 is LGHNA and CDR2 is YSLEER. V shed 0 bases and J shed 7 bases, with 12 bases lying between them. This CDR3 has 14 residues. The CDR3 nucleotides are TGCGCCAGCAGCCAAGATGACTTAGGGGGGACCCAGTACTTC. Encoded protein: CASSQDDLGGTQYF.

The genes are TRBV27 and TRBJ1-5; 9 positions agree with TRBD1. The CDR3 consists of 14 residues. Germline V gives CDR1 MNHEY, CDR2 SMNVEV (reference sequence). V gave up 2 bases and J gave up 4 bases; unmatched junction bases: 0. In DNA form, the CDR3 reads TGTGCCAGCAGTTTAGACAGGGGGAATCAGCCCCAGCATTTT. Translated: CASSLDRGNQPQHF.

The chain combines TRBV7-9 with TRBJ2-3; D unclear. V lost 3 bases and J 3 bases, leaving 13 bases between the germline ends. Germline loops: CDR1 SEHNR, CDR2 FQNEAQ (reference sequence). The CDR3 has 15 amino acids. CDR3 in DNA: TGTGCCAGCAGCTTCCTTCCATCTTCGACAGATACGCAGTATTTT. Its translation is CASSFLPSSTDTQYF. The full variable domain, in which reference TRBV7-9 and TRBJ2-3 provide the parts outside the CDR3, is DTGVSQNPRHKITKRGQNVTFRCDPISEHNRLYWYRQTLGQGPEFLTYFQNEAQLEKSRLLSDRFSAERPKGSFSTLEIQRTEQGDSAMYLCASSFLPSSTDTQYFGPGTRLTVL.

This clone was detected once. The rearrangement links TRBV6-5 to TRBJ1-3; tentatively, D is TRBD1 (6 bases). Germline V CDR1 and CDR2: MNHEY, SVGAGI. This CDR3 is built from 16 residues. The ends were cut back, 4 bases at V and 0 bases at J, with 13 bases in the middle. In DNA form, the CDR3 reads TGTGCCAGCAGTTCGGGACATTTTACCTCTGGAAACACCATATATTTT. Residues: CASSSGHFTSGNTIYF.

J is TRBJ1-1 and V is TRBV20-1; D may be TRBD1 (5 bases). CDR1 is DFQATT and CDR2 is SNEGSKA in the germline V gene (reference sequence). The CDR3 consists of 10 residues. CDR3: CRTVHTEAFF. The CDR3 DNA is TGCAGGACAGTACACACTGAAGCTTTCTTT.

This clone occurred once. The CDR3 DNA sequence: TGTGCTAGTGGTTTGATACCGACAGTCTATGGAAACACCATATATTTT. It is translated as CASGLIPTVYGNTIYF. The chain joins TRBV12-5 to TRBJ1-3, with D maybe TRBD1 (5 bases). From germline, CDR1 is LGHNT and CDR2 FRNRAP. With 2 bases removed from V and 3 bases from J, the gap between germline ends came to 14 bases. This CDR3 region has 16 residues.

CDR3: CASSALGDYGYTF. CDR3 bases: TGTGCCAGCTCAGCGTTGGGGGACTATGGCTACACCTTC. The chain links TRBV18 to TRBJ1-2, with TRBD1 as a possible D gene (5 bases). Germline CDR1 KGHSH, CDR2 LQKENI. V was shortened by 5 bases and J by 3 bases, with 10 bases between the two germline ends. CDR3 length: 13 amino acids.

This chain uses TRBV29-1 with TRBJ1-2; TRBD1 agrees at 7 bases. V gave up 0 bases and J gave up 5 bases; unmatched junction bases: 6. From germline, CDR1 is SQVTM and CDR2 ANQGSEA. This CDR3 comprises 14 residues. CDR3 DNA sequence: TGCAGCGTTGAAGATAGAACAGGGGAGTATGGCTACACCTTC. It is translated as CSVEDRTGEYGYTF.

This clone was counted a few times. The chain recombines TRBV4-2 with TRBJ2-2, with 8 nucleotides matching TRBD2. The V gene's germline CDR1 is LGHNA and CDR2 YNFKEQ. The J segment lost 5 bases and the V segment lost 0 bases, leaving 5 bases of the junction unmatched. The CDR3 length is 16 residues. The CDR3 here is CASSQDQAGETGELFF. Here the CDR3 DNA reads TGTGCCAGCAGCCAAGATCAAGCGGGAGAAACCGGGGAGCTGTTTTTT.

The DNA for the CDR3 is TGTGCCAGCAGCTTATTGGGGATCTCTAACTATGGCTACACCTTC. Protein product: CASSLLGISNYGYTF. The chain uses TRBV7-2 and TRBJ1-2; D unclear. Between the trimmed V and J ends, which lost 2 bases and 0 bases, there was a span of 10 bases. There are 15 residues in the CDR3. The germline V gene has CDR1 SGHTA and CDR2 FQGNSA. The entire variable domain, with the rest obtained from reference TRBV7-2 and TRBJ1-2, is as follows: GAGVSQSPSNKVTEKGKDVELRCDPISGHTALYWYRQSLGQGLEFLIYFQGNSAPDKSGLPSDRFSAERTGGSVSTLTIQRTQQEDSAVYLCASSLLGISNYGYTFGSGTRLTVV.

V usage is TRBV4-2 and J usage is TRBJ2-3; D is unresolved. The CDR3 spans 16 residues. With 0 bases removed from V and 2 bases from J, the gap between germline ends came to 12 bases. CDR1 and CDR2 (germline): LGHNA, YNFKEQ. The CDR3 DNA reads TGTGCCAGCAGCCAAGAGAGTAGACCATCCACAGATACGCAGTATTTT. The encoded protein is CASSQESRPSTDTQYF.

This clone appeared once. In DNA, the CDR3 is TGTGCCAGCAGTGCGGGACGGGCCTCTGGAAACACCATATATTTT. Its protein is CASSAGRASGNTIYF. The chain uses TRBV27 and TRBJ1-3, with D maybe TRBD1 (5 bases). Germline CDR1 reads MNHEY; CDR2 reads SMNVEV (reference sequence). The CDR3 covers 15 residues. Between the trimmed V and J ends, which lost 5 bases and 0 bases, there was a span of 11 bases.

The chain joins TRBV18 to TRBJ1-5, with D perhaps matching TRBD1 (5 bases). From germline, CDR1 is KGHSH and CDR2 LQKENI. Trimming removed 0 bases from V and 0 bases from J, with 12 bases in between. The CDR3 length is 17 residues. This chain's CDR3 is CASSPPEGPYSNQPQHF. The CDR3 DNA sequence: TGTGCCAGCTCACCACCGGAGGGGCCTTATAGCAATCAGCCCCAGCATTTT.

The rearrangement links TRBV9 to TRBJ2-7; a weak D match, TRBD2 (5 bases). V was pared by 0 bases and J by 6 bases, with 13 bases between. Germline CDR1 SGDLS, CDR2 YYNGEE. CDR3 length: 14 residues. The CDR3 DNA follows: TGTGCCAGCAGCGTAGGAGGGCTAGCTTCCGAGCAGTACTTC. It specifies CASSVGGLASEQYF.

The chain recombines TRBV27 with TRBJ2-7, with a tentative D call TRBD1 (5 bases). Trimming left V 3 bases short and J 2 bases short, with 11 bases between. Germline CDR1 MNHEY, CDR2 SMNVEV (reference sequence). CDR3 size: 14 residues. CDR3 sequence: CASSFSQEPYEQYF. The DNA for the CDR3 is TGTGCCAGCAGTTTCTCACAGGAACCCTACGAGCAGTACTTC.

The chain couples TRBV12-3 or TRBV12-4 to TRBJ1-5, with D hard to call. The CDR3 is 12 amino acids. V was shortened by 0 bases and J by 4 bases, with 1 base between the two germline ends. The CDR3 here is CASSLANQPQHF. In DNA form, the CDR3 reads TGTGCCAGCAGTTTAGCGAATCAGCCCCAGCATTTT.

This chain uses TRBV6-5 with TRBJ1-1, with a possible D match to TRBD1 (6 bases). There are 14 residues in the CDR3. Between the trimmed V and J ends, which lost 10 bases and 0 bases, there was a span of 15 bases. Germline assignment: CDR1 MNHEY and CDR2 SVGAGI. CDR3 amino acids: CAITKTGMNTEAFF. The DNA of the CDR3 is TGTGCCATCACTAAAACAGGGATGAACACTGAAGCTTTCTTT.

This chain links TRBV6-5 with TRBJ1-4; 10 nucleotides align to TRBD1. The trim removed 4 bases at V and 8 bases at J, leaving 1 base unmatched. The germline CDR1 and CDR2 sequences are MNHEY and SVGAGI. This CDR3 is built from 13 residues. DNA of the CDR3: TGTGCCAGCAGTTGGGACAGGGGAGAAAAACTGTTTTTT. Protein sequence: CASSWDRGEKLFF.

V and J are TRBV18 and TRBJ1-2; 7 bases align to TRBD1. The junction had 4 bases not matched to a gene; V was cut back by 4 bases and J by 8 bases. The germline V gene has CDR1 KGHSH and CDR2 LQKENI. The CDR3 has 12 residues. The CDR3 region is CASSQRQGGYTF. CDR3 DNA: TGTGCCAGCTCACAGCGACAGGGAGGCTACACCTTC.

This sequence joins TRBV27 and TRBJ2-2, with D possibly being TRBD1 or TRBD2 (5 bases each). In germline, CDR1 is MNHEY, CDR2 SMNVEV (reference sequence). V was pared by 8 bases and J by 3 bases, with 10 bases between. CDR3 length: 13 amino acids. The CDR3 nucleotides are TGTGCCAGCGGGACGGTGGACACCGGGGAGCTGTTTTTT. Its translation: CASGTVDTGELFF.

The chain is built from TRBV19 and TRBJ1-5; 9 bases match TRBD1. The CDR3 runs to 16 residues. Germline lookup yields CDR1 LNHDA and CDR2 SQIVND (reference sequence). V was clipped by 1 base and J by 6 bases; unmatched bases: 7. In DNA form, the CDR3 reads TGTGCCAGTAGTATAGTCCCGACAGGGGGAGGTCAGCCCCAGCATTTT. It specifies CASSIVPTGGGQPQHF.

The V call is TRBV13, the J call TRBJ2-7; D is perhaps TRBD1 or TRBD2 (5 bases each). Germline CDR1 is PRHDT and CDR2 is FYEKMQ (reference sequence). The length of the CDR3 is 14 residues. Trimming pared 1 base from V and 6 bases from J, leaving 13 bases between. CDR3 nucleotide sequence: TGTGCCAGCAGCTTAGACGGGGCGGATAGCGAGCAGTACTTC. It specifies CASSLDGADSEQYF. The full variable domain, rest sourced from reference TRBV13 and TRBJ2-7, is AAGVIQSPRHLIKEKRETATLKCYPIPRHDTVYWYQQGPGQDPQFLISFYEKMQSDKGSIPDRFSAQQFSDYHSELNMSSLELGDSALYFCASSLDGADSEQYFGPGTRLTVT.

CDR3 nucleotides: TGTGCCAGCAGCAAAAGGCCCGGGACTAGCATGGATACGCAGTATTTT. Amino acids: CASSKRPGTSMDTQYF. The chain couples TRBV7-2 to TRBJ2-3, with 9 bases fitting TRBD2. J was trimmed by 6 bases and V by 5 bases; bases with no gene match: 12. The CDR3 extends over 16 amino acids. Germline CDR1 reads SGHTA; CDR2 reads FQGNSA. Drawing the rest from reference TRBV7-2 and TRBJ2-3, the complete variable domain is GAGVSQSPSNKVTEKGKDVELRCDPISGHTALYWYRQSLGQGLEFLIYFQGNSAPDKSGLPSDRFSAERTGGSVSTLTIQRTQQEDSAVYLCASSKRPGTSMDTQYFGPGTRLTVL.

V gene TRBV30 combines with J gene TRBJ2-1; no reliable D call. The germline V gene encodes CDR1 GTSNPN and CDR2 SVGIG (reference sequence). V gave up 0 bases and J gave up 6 bases, with 9 bases separating them. The CDR3 sequence is 13 residues long. DNA for the CDR3: TGTGCCTGGAGTGTGGGCAGCGCCAATGAGCAGTTCTTC. This codes for CAWSVGSANEQFF.

DNA of the CDR3: TGTGCCAGCAGTCCCCCGACAGAATACAATTCACCCCTCCACTTT. Its protein is CASSPPTEYNSPLHF. The chain links TRBV27 to TRBJ1-6, with D possibly being TRBD1 (5 bases). The CDR3 has 15 amino acids. Germline V gene lookup returns CDR1 MNHEY and CDR2 SMNVEV (reference sequence). V was trimmed by 5 bases and J by 7 bases, leaving 15 bases between them.

This clone was recorded only once. The chain uses TRBV4-1 and TRBJ2-4; 7 bases line up with TRBD1. V dropped 2 bases and J dropped 8; count of bases not matched to a gene: 6. The CDR3 is 14 residues long. CDR1 is MGHRA and CDR2 is YSYEKL in the germline V gene. CDR3 in amino acids: CASSQIITGDIQYF. The CDR3 DNA sequence: TGCGCCAGCAGCCAAATCATAACAGGGGACATTCAGTACTTC.

The chain uses TRBV5-4 and TRBJ1-4; weak D call: TRBD1 (6 bases). The CDR3 has 17 residues. The V end was cut by 4 bases, the J end by 2 bases, with 18 bases between. CDR1 is SGHNT, CDR2 YYREEE, per germline (reference sequence). In DNA, the CDR3 is TGTGCCAGCAGCGTCGATCGTAGGGACATGACTAATGAAAAACTGTTTTTT. Amino acids: CASSVDRRDMTNEKLFF. Filled out from reference TRBV5-4 and TRBJ1-4, the complete variable domain reads ETGVTQSPTHLIKTRGQQVTLRCSSQSGHNTVSWYQQALGQGPQFIFQYYREEENGRGNFPPRFSGLQFPNYSSELNVNALELDDSALYLCASSVDRRDMTNEKLFFGSGTQLSVL.

The chain employs TRBV9 and TRBJ1-4; D is uncertain. Looked up from germline, CDR1 is SGDLS and CDR2 is YYNGEE. Trimming removed 0 bases at V and 0 bases at J, with 9 bases between. The CDR3 consists of 16 residues. The CDR3 sequence: CASSVGLSATNEKLFF. CDR3 bases: TGTGCCAGCAGCGTAGGGTTGTCTGCAACTAATGAAAAACTGTTTTTT. The full variable domain, rest sourced from reference TRBV9 and TRBJ1-4, is DSGVTQTPKHLITATGQRVTLRCSPRSGDLSVYWYQQSLDQGLQFLIQYYNGEERAKGNILERFSAQQFPDLHSELNLSSLELGDSALYFCASSVGLSATNEKLFFGSGTQLSVL.

The chain has TRBV6-5 and TRBJ1-5, with D unresolved. The V gene lost 5 bases and the J gene lost 2 bases, with 13 bases spanning the gap. The CDR3 is 15 residues long. CDR1 and CDR2 from the germline V gene are MNHEY and SVGAGI. CDR3 coding DNA: TGTGCCAGCAGTCCCGGGCCAGGTCGCAATCAGCCCCAGCATTTT. This sequence encodes CASSPGPGRNQPQHF.

The V gene is TRBV5-6, the J gene TRBJ1-1; 9 bases match TRBD1. Germline trimming cut 4 bases from V and 3 bases from J; bases unmatched to any gene: 4. The CDR3 sequence is 14 residues long. Germline V gene data show CDR1 as SGHDT and CDR2 as YYEEEE. The CDR3 reads CASSATGGYTEAFF. CDR3 in DNA: TGTGCCAGCAGCGCGACAGGGGGATACACTGAAGCTTTCTTT.